This T cell receptor beta chain was recovered during a study of shared clonotypes between healthy human individuals. Produced via immunoSEQ multiplex PCR; TCRdb's table is partial and in-frame only. The profile covers about 490,000 clones, with roughly 80% appearing a single time and roughly 13% taken by the ten largest. Per the germline V gene, CDR1 is SQVTM and CDR2 is ANQGSEA. After removal of 3 bases from V and 3 bases from J, the junction contained 11 bases not matched to a gene. The CDR3 loop spans 18 amino acids. All participating donors were Caucasian adults from Nashville, Tennessee. For unsorted samples, genomic DNA was extracted from tens of millions of PBMCs.

The receptor was isolated from a woman in her forties in good health. Some clones in this sample may be carry-over from other donors' samples. The rearrangement links TRBV29-1 to TRBJ2-1, with 13 bases lining up with TRBD2. The sample comprised PBMCs. The CDR3 protein is CSVDGGLAGELYYNEQFF. Here the CDR3 DNA reads TGCAGCGTTGATGGAGGACTAGCGGGAGAGCTGTACTACAATGAGCAGTTCTTC.